The sequence of this T cell receptor (beta chain) was determined in a study of a mutant IDH1 vaccine in newly diagnosed glioma (TCRdb year 2021). Background for the entire study: Vaccination started 4-6 weeks after radiotherapy alone, or was given together with temozolomide cycles in the groups whose treatment included chemotherapy. Of the roughly 32 treated patients, approximately 60% were male and roughly 38% were female, and a mean age of 40.4 years was recorded. Prior to enrollment, standard therapy consisting of radiotherapy alone, temozolomide alone, or radiochemotherapy with temozolomide had been administered to patients, with the combination being received by most patients. The week-35 safety follow-up took place at visit V12, and the week-47 end of study took place at visit V13. Peripheral blood samples were drawn at six visits, namely V03 (baseline), V05, V07, V10, V12 and V13. For exploratory analyses, around 23 treated patients had longitudinal TCRB deep sequencing done wherever samples were available.

The sample's time point label, in plain terms: week 47, end of study. Each vaccine dose, consisting of 300 ug of a 20-mer mutant IDH1 peptide in Montanide, was administered subcutaneously with topical imiquimod. Patients received eight vaccinations in weeks 1, 3, 5, 7, 11, 15, 19 and 23, corresponding to visits V03 through V10. All donors had newly diagnosed IDH1-mutant astrocytomas of WHO grade 3 or 4 that showed loss of nuclear ATRX. The samples were drawn from NOA16, a multicentre, single-arm, open-label phase I trial in Germany that tested a mutant IDH1 peptide vaccine in humans for the first time. Genomic DNA for TCRB sequencing was isolated from EDTA blood with the DNeasy Blood and Tissue Kit. For CDR1 and CDR2, the germline V gene (reference sequence) lists SGHKS and YYEKEE. The CDR3 has 13 amino acids, counting the end cysteine and phenylalanine. Solely the CDR3 DNA is kept, with 39 bases framed from the first base. Germline trimming: 4 bases from V, 8 bases from J; junction bases outside gene matches: 8.

General study outcomes and caveats: Selection of PBMC samples for TCRB deep sequencing was based on availability. According to the authors, sample limitations meant that analyses of patient blood samples could not be reproduced. Changes in the top peripheral T cell clonotypes picked up by TCRB sequencing did not appear to be linked to pseudoprogression. Immune responses induced by the vaccine were seen in roughly 95% of patients across multiple MHC alleles.

Note on this clone: The specificity of this receptor is unknown. No base-level quality is on record; no much larger clone is a single base apart.

The protocol used for the library was the immunoSEQ multiplex PCR assay. Rearranged TCR beta chain sequences were amplified using the hsTCRB Kit according to the manufacturer's protocol. Sequencing of TCRB libraries was carried out on an Illumina MiSeq. Processing in the source paper ran as follows. The kit vendor's proprietary platform handled demultiplexing, trimming and gene mapping. Held by TCRdb, this immuneACCESS table contains in-frame sequences only and omits some clones. Under half of the omission traces to an unresolved V gene where checked; the cause of the rest is unknown. V and J calls and clone size are given by that table; D and trimming were obtained from the DNA. This sample lists around 61,000 clones; around 75% were detected once. The ten biggest clones cover over 4.5% of the sample.

This sequence was found in a man aged 50 or older with glioma. Recombination joined TRBV5-5 with TRBJ1-2, and TRBD1 matches 7 of the central bases. The sequences come from PBMCs, collected from a glioma patient whose treatment included an IDH1 peptide vaccine. DNA sequence: TGTGCCAGCAGCCCCGACAGGGTTGGCGGCTACACCTTC. The encoded protein is CASSPDRVGGYTF.